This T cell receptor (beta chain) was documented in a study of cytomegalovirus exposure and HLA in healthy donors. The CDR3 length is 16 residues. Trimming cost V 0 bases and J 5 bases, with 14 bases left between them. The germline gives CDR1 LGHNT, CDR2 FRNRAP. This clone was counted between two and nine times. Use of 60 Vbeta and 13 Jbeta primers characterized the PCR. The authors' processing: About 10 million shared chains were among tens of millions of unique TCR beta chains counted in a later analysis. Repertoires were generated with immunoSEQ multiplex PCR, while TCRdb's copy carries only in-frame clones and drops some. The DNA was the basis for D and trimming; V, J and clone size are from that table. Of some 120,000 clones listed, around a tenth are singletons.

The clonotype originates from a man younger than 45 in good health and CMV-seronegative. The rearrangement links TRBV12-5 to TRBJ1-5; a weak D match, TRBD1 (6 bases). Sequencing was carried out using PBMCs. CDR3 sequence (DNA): TGTGCTAGTGGTTTGGTACCGAGACAGGAATATCAGCCCCAGCATTTT. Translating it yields CASGLVPRQEYQPQHF.